This passage covers 3 T cell receptor beta chains from one sample sequenced in a study of control samples from healthy donors and cancer patients (TCRdb year 2020). Libraries were constructed by the immunoSEQ multiplex PCR assay. TCRdb took this table from immuneACCESS and kept in-frame rearrangements with V and J called. Such tables lack part of the clones; where checked against another copy, unresolved V genes explain under half of the gap, and the rest is unexplained. The sample records around 120,000 clones, 88% of which are singletons. The top ten constitute 2% to 2.5% of the sample. Sequenced material: blood. Every receptor here comes from a woman between 70 and 85 years old in good health.

This chain joins TRBV7-8 and TRBJ2-5; 8 bases match TRBD2. This CDR3 has 14 residues. V dropped 5 bases and J dropped 4; count of bases not matched to a gene: 6. Germline V gene sequence: CDR1 SGHVS, CDR2 FQNEAQ. The CDR3 here is CASSLGLAGETQYF. The CDR3 DNA reads as TGTGCCAGCAGCCTAGGACTAGCCGGAGAGACCCAGTACTTC.

The chain couples TRBV29-1 to TRBJ1-1, with 8 bases identical to TRBD1. This CDR3 has 11 residues. In germline, CDR1 is SQVTM, CDR2 ANQGSEA. V shed 7 bases and J 6 bases; nucleotides not matched to a gene: 4. This CDR3 reads CSGQGAAEAFF. Here the CDR3 DNA reads TGCAGCGGTCAGGGGGCCGCTGAAGCTTTCTTT.

The chain employs TRBV5-4 and TRBJ1-6; D call uncertain. The CDR3 is made up of 16 amino acids. Germline CDR1 SGHNT, CDR2 YYREEE (reference sequence). V lost 4 bases and J 6 bases, leaving 17 bases between the germline ends. CDR3 bases: TGTGCCAGCAGCCTGGACCCGGTGGTTAGTAATTCACCCCTCCACTTT. Translating gives CASSLDPVVSNSPLHF.